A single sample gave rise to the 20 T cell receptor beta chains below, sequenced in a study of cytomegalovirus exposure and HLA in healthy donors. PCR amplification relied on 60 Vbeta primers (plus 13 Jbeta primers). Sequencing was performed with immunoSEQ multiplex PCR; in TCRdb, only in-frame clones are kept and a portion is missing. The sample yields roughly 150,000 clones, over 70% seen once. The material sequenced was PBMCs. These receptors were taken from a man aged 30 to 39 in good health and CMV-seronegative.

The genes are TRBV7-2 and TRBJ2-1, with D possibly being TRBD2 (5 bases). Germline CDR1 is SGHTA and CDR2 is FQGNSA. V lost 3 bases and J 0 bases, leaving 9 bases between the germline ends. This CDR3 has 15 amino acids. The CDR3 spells CASSFERSSYNEQFF. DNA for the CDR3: TGTGCCAGCAGCTTTGAGCGGAGCTCCTACAATGAGCAGTTCTTC. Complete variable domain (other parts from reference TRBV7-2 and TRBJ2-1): GAGVSQSPSNKVTEKGKDVELRCDPISGHTALYWYRQSLGQGLEFLIYFQGNSAPDKSGLPSDRFSAERTGGSVSTLTIQRTQQEDSAVYLCASSFERSSYNEQFFGPGTRLTVL.

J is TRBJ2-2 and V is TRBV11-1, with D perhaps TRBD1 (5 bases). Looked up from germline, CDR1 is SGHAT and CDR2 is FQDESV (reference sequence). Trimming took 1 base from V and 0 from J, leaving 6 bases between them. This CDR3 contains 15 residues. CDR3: CASSLGGTNTGELFF. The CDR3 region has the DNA TGTGCCAGCAGCTTAGGGGGCACGAACACCGGGGAGCTGTTTTTT.

The CDR3 nucleotides are TGTGCCAGCAGACGGTGGACAGCGGTCGATCAGCCCCAGCATTTT. Translating it yields CASRRWTAVDQPQHF. This chain connects TRBV6-5 to TRBJ1-5; the D gene is possibly TRBD1 (6 bases). Trimming left V 6 bases short and J 5 bases short, with 17 bases between. Germline CDR1 MNHEY, CDR2 SVGAGI. CDR3 length: 15 residues.

The CDR3 coding sequence is TGTGCCAGCAGCTTTGCCGGGGGAAACTATGGCTACACCTTC. This encodes CASSFAGGNYGYTF. The chain links TRBV5-4 to TRBJ1-2; D perhaps matches TRBD1 (5 bases). Deletions cut 2 bases from V and 2 bases from J, with 10 bases between. The CDR3 runs to 14 residues. The V gene's germline CDR1 is SGHNT and CDR2 YYREEE (reference sequence). Looking up the rest from reference TRBV5-4 and TRBJ1-2 gives the full variable domain: ETGVTQSPTHLIKTRGQQVTLRCSSQSGHNTVSWYQQALGQGPQFIFQYYREEENGRGNFPPRFSGLQFPNYSSELNVNALELDDSALYLCASSFAGGNYGYTFGSGTRLTVV.

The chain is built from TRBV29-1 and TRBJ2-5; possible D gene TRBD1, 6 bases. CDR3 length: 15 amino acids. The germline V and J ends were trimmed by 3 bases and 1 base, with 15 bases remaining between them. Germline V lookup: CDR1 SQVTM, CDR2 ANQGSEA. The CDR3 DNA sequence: TGCAGCGTTGACCCGTTGGGGGCACGCCAAGAGACCCAGTACTTC. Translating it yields CSVDPLGARQETQYF. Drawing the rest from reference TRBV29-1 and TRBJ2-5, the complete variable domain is SAVISQKPSRDICQRGTSLTIQCQVDSQVTMMFWYRQQPGQSLTLIATANQGSEATYESGFVIDKFPISRPNLTFSTLTVSNMSPEDSSIYLCSVDPLGARQETQYFGPGTRLLVL.

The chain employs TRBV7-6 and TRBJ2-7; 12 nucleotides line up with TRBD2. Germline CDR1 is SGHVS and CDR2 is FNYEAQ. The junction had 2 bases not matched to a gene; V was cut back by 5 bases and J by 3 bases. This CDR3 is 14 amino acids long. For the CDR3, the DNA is TGTGCCAGCAGCGTGACTAGCGGGGGCTACGAGCAGTACTTC. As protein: CASSVTSGGYEQYF.

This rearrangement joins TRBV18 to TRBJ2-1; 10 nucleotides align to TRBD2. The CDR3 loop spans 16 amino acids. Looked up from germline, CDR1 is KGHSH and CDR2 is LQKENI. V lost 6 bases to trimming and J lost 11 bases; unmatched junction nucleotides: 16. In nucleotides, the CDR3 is TGTGCCAGCTCTACCCCGGGAACTAGCGGGGCCAGGAAGCAGTTCTTC. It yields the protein CASSTPGTSGARKQFF.

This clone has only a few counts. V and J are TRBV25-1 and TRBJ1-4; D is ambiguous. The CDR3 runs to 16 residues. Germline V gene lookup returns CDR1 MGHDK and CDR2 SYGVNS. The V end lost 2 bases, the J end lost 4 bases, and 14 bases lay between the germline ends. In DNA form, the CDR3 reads TGTGCCAGCAGTGAAGTTGGCAGAGGGTATAATGAAAAACTGTTTTTT. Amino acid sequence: CASSEVGRGYNEKLFF.

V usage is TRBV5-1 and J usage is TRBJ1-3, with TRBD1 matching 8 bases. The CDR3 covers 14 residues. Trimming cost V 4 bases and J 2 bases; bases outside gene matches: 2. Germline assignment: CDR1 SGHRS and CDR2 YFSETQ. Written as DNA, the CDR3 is TGCGCCAGCAGCCTGGGACAGGCTGGAAACACCATATATTTT. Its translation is CASSLGQAGNTIYF.

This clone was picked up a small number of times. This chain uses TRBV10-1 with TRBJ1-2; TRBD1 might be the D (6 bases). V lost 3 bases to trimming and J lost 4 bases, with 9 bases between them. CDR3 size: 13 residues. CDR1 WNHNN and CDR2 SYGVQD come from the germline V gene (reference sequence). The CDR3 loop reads CASSEQGTYGYTF. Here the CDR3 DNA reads TGCGCCAGCAGTGAACAGGGAACCTATGGCTACACCTTC.

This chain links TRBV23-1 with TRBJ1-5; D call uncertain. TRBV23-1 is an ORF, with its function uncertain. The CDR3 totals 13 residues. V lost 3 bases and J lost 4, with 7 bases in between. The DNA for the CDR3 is TGCGCCAGCAGTCAGCCCGGGAATCAGCCCCAGCATTTT. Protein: CASSQPGNQPQHF.

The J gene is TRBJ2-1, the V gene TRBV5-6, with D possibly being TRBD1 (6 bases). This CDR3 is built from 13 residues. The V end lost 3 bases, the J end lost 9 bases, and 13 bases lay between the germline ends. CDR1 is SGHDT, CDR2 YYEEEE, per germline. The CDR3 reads CASSWAPGAEQFF. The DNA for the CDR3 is TGTGCCAGCAGCTGGGCGCCAGGGGCTGAGCAGTTCTTC.

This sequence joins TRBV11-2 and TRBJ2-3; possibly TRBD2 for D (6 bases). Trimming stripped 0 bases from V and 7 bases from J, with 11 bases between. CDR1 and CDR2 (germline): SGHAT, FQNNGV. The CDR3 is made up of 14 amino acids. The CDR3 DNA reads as TGTGCCAGCAGCTTAGATCTGGGGACTTATACGCAGTATTTT. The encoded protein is CASSLDLGTYTQYF.

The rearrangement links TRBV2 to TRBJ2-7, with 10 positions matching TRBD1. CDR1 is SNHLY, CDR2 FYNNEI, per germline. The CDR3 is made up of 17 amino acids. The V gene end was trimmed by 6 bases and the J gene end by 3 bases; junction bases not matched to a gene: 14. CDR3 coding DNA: TGTGCCAGCAGGTTTCCATTCGCCGGACAGGGGGTCTACGAGCAGTACTTC. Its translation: CASRFPFAGQGVYEQYF.

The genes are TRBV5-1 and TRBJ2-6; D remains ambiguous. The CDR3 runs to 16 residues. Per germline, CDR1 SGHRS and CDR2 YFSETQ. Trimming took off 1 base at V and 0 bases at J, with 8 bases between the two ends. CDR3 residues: CASSLSSVSGANVLTF. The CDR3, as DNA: TGCGCCAGCAGCTTGTCTTCAGTCTCTGGGGCCAACGTCCTGACTTTC.

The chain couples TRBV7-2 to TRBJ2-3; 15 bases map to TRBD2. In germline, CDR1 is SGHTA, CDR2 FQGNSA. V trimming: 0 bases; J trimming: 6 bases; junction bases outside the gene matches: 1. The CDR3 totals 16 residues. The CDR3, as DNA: TGTGCCAGCAGCTTAGCCGGGACTAGCGGGAGGGATACGCAGTATTTT. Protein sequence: CASSLAGTSGRDTQYF.

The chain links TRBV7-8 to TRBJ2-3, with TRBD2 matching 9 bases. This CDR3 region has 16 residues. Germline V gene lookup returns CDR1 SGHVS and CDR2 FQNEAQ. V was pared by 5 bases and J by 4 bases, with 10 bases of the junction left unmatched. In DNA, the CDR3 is TGTGCCAGCAGCCCGTGGACTAGCGCTGGGTCAGATACGCAGTATTTT. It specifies CASSPWTSAGSDTQYF.

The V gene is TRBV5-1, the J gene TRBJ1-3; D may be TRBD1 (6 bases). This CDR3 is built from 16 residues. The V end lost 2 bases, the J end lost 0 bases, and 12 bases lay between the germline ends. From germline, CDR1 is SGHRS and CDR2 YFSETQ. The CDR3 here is CASSLQGYSSGNTIYF. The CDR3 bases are TGCGCCAGCAGCTTACAGGGTTACAGCTCTGGAAACACCATATATTTT.

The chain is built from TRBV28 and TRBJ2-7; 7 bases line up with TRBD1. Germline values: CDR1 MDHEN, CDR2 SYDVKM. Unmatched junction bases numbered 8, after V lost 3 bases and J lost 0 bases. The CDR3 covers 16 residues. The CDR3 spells CASSFSGTVLSYEQYF. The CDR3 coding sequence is TGTGCCAGCAGTTTTTCAGGGACAGTACTCTCCTACGAGCAGTACTTC.

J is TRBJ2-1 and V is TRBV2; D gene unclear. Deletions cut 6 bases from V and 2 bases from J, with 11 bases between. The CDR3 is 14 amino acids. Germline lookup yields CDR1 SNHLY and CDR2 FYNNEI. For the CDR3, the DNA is TGTGCCAGCAGAGTTTGGGCCGCCTACAATGAGCAGTTCTTC. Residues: CASRVWAAYNEQFF.